This entry describes one T cell receptor beta chain. What it binds is not known. Given a much more abundant clone one base away, this may be a read error. Sample time point: persistent/refractory GD, antithyroid drugs over 5 years with positive TRAb. The TCR library was made from RNA that had been extracted from PBMCs in TRIzol. This record comes from a study of regulatory T cells in long-lasting Graves disease. Overall study: Persistence in Graves' disease required over 5 years of antithyroid drugs plus positive TSH receptor antibodies. Study-wide points: Persistent disease exhibited a predilection for TRBV28, TRBJ1-2 and TRBJ2-5. Graves' patients with persistent disease showed TCR diversity lower than patients newly diagnosed.

Germline V gives CDR1 MNHEY, CDR2 SVGEGT. The V and J ends lost 10 bases and 0 bases, in that order; junction bases with no gene match: 7. CDR3 size: 14 residues. The TCR beta library used iRepertoire HTBI primers with Arm-PCR amplification of CDR3. TCRdb re-called the multiplex PCR reads through MiXCR, storing one row per CDR3 protein. The table has roughly 470,000 distinct CDR3 sequences, around 21% seen once. The sequence came from a female donor with Graves disease. The sequenced sample was peripheral blood mononuclear cells (PBMCs), obtained when the disease was refractory, from a patient treated with antithyroid drugs. The V and J genes are TRBV6-2 or TRBV6-3 and TRBJ1-2; 8 nucleotides line up with TRBD1. The DNA for the CDR3 is TGTGCCAACAGGGAGGACAGGGCTAACTATGGCTACACCTTC. This gives the protein CANREDRANYGYTF.